The 27 T cell receptor beta chains in this list originate from one sample, sequenced in a study of chemoradiotherapy in HPV16-positive cancers. Clones were sequenced by immunoSEQ multiplex PCR, and TCRdb holds only the in-frame ones, with some missing. In the table there are over 900 clones, 65% to 75% of which are singletons. This sample comprised tumor tissue, obtained from a patient who underwent chemoradiotherapy. The receptors originated from a human donor with HPV-associated anogenital cancer.

This clone was counted a few times. The V and J genes are TRBV4-1 and TRBJ2-5; TRBD1 agrees at 7 bases. Matching the DNA end better, TRBJ2-7 makes the J call doubtful. The CDR3 has 16 amino acids. Germline lookup yields CDR1 MGHRA and CDR2 YSYEKL. In DNA, the CDR3 is TGCGCCAGCAGCCAGTCGAGGACAGGACTTTCCTACGAGCAGTACTTC. This gives the protein CASSQSRTGLSYEQYF.

This chain links TRBV13 with TRBJ1-4; TRBD1 matches 11 bases. This CDR3 contains 16 residues. The V gene end was trimmed by 5 bases and the J gene end by 7 bases; junction bases not matched to a gene: 9. Germline V lookup: CDR1 PRHDT, CDR2 FYEKMQ (reference sequence). The CDR3 DNA follows: TGTGCCAGCAGCCTCCGGGACAGGGGGTATCTTGAAAAACTGTTTTTT. Its protein product is CASSLRDRGYLEKLFF.

A single count supports this clone. The V gene is TRBV5-1, the J gene TRBJ2-5, with a tentative D call TRBD2 (7 bases). V was cut by 1 base and J by 1 base, with 14 bases left in between. Germline CDR1 is SGHRS and CDR2 is YFSETQ. The CDR3 consists of 16 residues. CDR3 coding DNA: TGCGCCAGCAGCTTGTCGTCCGCGGGGGCCCAAGAGACCCAGTACTTC. Encoded protein: CASSLSSAGAQETQYF.

This rearrangement joins TRBV6-5 to TRBJ2-5; 10 nucleotides align to TRBD2. With V trimmed by 2 bases and J by 3 bases, 3 bases remained unmatched. The germline gives CDR1 MNHEY, CDR2 SVGAGI. This CDR3 is built from 15 residues. As DNA, the CDR3 is TGTGCCAGCAGTTACGTAGGACTAGCGGAAGAGACCCAGTACTTC. Its protein product is CASSYVGLAEETQYF.

The V and J genes are TRBV5-1 and TRBJ1-1; 7 bases map to TRBD1. The CDR3 spans 14 residues. CDR1 is SGHRS, CDR2 YFSETQ, per germline. V shed 0 bases, J shed 5 bases, and the junction held 4 bases outside the gene matches. CDR3 amino acids: CASSLASGGTEAFF. CDR3 nucleotides: TGCGCCAGCAGCTTGGCTTCAGGGGGGACTGAAGCTTTCTTT.

J is TRBJ1-1 and V is TRBV4-3; D gene uncertain. This CDR3 spans 15 amino acids. Germline V gene lookup returns CDR1 LGHNA and CDR2 YSLEER. Trimming pared 0 bases from V and 2 bases from J, leaving 10 bases between. The CDR3 nucleotides read TGCGCCAGCAGCCAAGATAGTGCCGGAAACACTGAAGCTTTCTTT. Translated, it gives CASSQDSAGNTEAFF.

This chain joins TRBV7-8 and TRBJ2-1; D is perhaps TRBD2 (5 bases). CDR3 length equals 12 residues. Deletions cut 4 bases from V and 9 bases from J, with 10 bases between. The germline CDR1 and CDR2 sequences are SGHVS and FQNEAQ. The CDR3 reads CASSSDRGEQFF. For the CDR3, the DNA is TGTGCCAGCAGCTCCGACCGGGGTGAGCAGTTCTTC.

The V and J genes are TRBV5-6 and TRBJ1-2; D not certain. Germline CDR1 and CDR2: SGHDT and YYEEEE. The CDR3 covers 13 residues. With 3 bases removed from V and 3 bases from J, the gap between germline ends came to 9 bases. The DNA of the CDR3 is TGTGCCAGCAGCTCCGGGGTTCACTATGGCTACACCTTC. It codes for CASSSGVHYGYTF. The entire variable domain, with the rest obtained from reference TRBV5-6 and TRBJ1-2, is as follows: DAGVTQSPTHLIKTRGQQVTLRCSPKSGHDTVSWYQQALGQGPQFIFQYYEEEERQRGNFPDRFSGHQFPNYSSELNVNALLLGDSALYLCASSSGVHYGYTFGSGTRLTVV.

The V gene is TRBV19, the J gene TRBJ1-2; D is ambiguous. The V gene's germline CDR1 is LNHDA and CDR2 SQIVND (reference sequence). V lost 3 bases and J 4 bases, leaving 6 bases between the germline ends. The CDR3 contains 12 residues. The CDR3 nucleotides are TGTGCCAGTAGTATCATTGGCTATGGCTACACCTTC. Translated: CASSIIGYGYTF.

The genes are TRBV7-8 and TRBJ2-1; TRBD2 matches 15 bases. Germline CDR1 and CDR2: SGHVS and FQNEAQ. The ends lost 2 bases at V and 6 bases at J; junction bases unmatched: 2. The length of the CDR3 is 16 residues. CDR3 coding DNA: TGTGCCAGCAGCTTACTGGGACTAGCGGGAGGCAATGAGCAGTTCTTC. It specifies CASSLLGLAGGNEQFF.

The chain couples TRBV2 to TRBJ1-1, with 7 nucleotides matching TRBD1. This CDR3 is 13 amino acids long. The germline CDR1 and CDR2 sequences are SNHLY and FYNNEI. J was trimmed by 9 bases and V by 4 bases; bases with no gene match: 8. CDR3 coding DNA: TGTGCCAGCAGTGGTCAGGACAGGTCGAAAGCTTTCTTT. As protein: CASSGQDRSKAFF.

V is TRBV5-1 and J is TRBJ1-1; maybe TRBD1 (6 bases). The V and J ends lost 3 bases and 2 bases respectively, with 11 bases between them. CDR3 length equals 14 residues. CDR1 SGHRS and CDR2 YFSETQ come from the germline V gene. In nucleotides, the CDR3 is TGCGCCAGCAGCTCCTCACAGGGTAACACTGAAGCTTTCTTT. This encodes CASSSSQGNTEAFF.

The chain links TRBV1 to TRBJ2-1; the table's D call of TRBD2 was not tested on the DNA. TRBV1 is a pseudogene. The CDR3 runs to 15 residues. The chain's CDR3 is CTSSQASGGAGEQFF. For the CDR3, the DNA is TGCACCAGCAGCCAAGCCAGCGGGGGGGCCGGTGAGCAGTTCTTC.

The V gene is TRBV7-9, the J gene TRBJ2-1; D may be TRBD2 (6 bases). Germline V gene sequence: CDR1 SEHNR, CDR2 FQNEAQ (reference sequence). The V end lost 2 bases, the J end lost 0 bases, and 11 bases lay between the germline ends. The CDR3 runs to 16 residues. The CDR3 spells CASSLRGISSYNEQFF. The DNA for the CDR3 is TGTGCCAGCAGCTTACGCGGGATCAGCTCCTACAATGAGCAGTTCTTC.

The CDR3 nucleotides are TGTGCCAGCAGCCCCGGACAGGGTTTGAGGACTGGAAACACCATATATTTT. It encodes CASSPGQGLRTGNTIYF. The chain links TRBV7-9 to TRBJ1-3, with TRBD1 matching 8 bases. The V gene end was trimmed by 5 bases and the J gene end by 2 bases; junction bases not matched to a gene: 11. Germline-derived CDR1 and CDR2 are SEHNR and FQNEAQ (reference sequence). The CDR3 has 17 residues.

The chain is built from TRBV2 and TRBJ2-7; D might be TRBD2 (5 bases). The CDR3 contains 15 residues. Germline V gene sequence: CDR1 SNHLY, CDR2 FYNNEI. V shed 6 bases and J shed 0 bases, with 15 bases lying between them. The CDR3, as DNA: TGTGCCAGCAGCTCAGTCGAGCGGAGCTCCTACGAGCAGTACTTC. Protein: CASSSVERSSYEQYF.

This clone was counted once. The V and J genes are TRBV7-8 and TRBJ1-2; 7 bases agree with TRBD1. CDR1 and CDR2 (germline): SGHVS, FQNEAQ. The CDR3 runs 12 residues. J gave up 8 bases and V 3 bases, and 3 bases lay outside the gene matches. The CDR3 loop reads CASSFTGDGYTF. The CDR3 DNA reads TGTGCCAGCAGCTTTACAGGGGACGGCTACACCTTC.

The chain links TRBV28 to TRBJ2-3; D is perhaps TRBD2 (5 bases). V shed 8 bases and J shed 8 bases, with 14 bases lying between them. Germline values: CDR1 MDHEN, CDR2 SYDVKM. The CDR3 contains 12 residues. CDR3 nucleotides: TGTGCCAGCCCTAGTGCGGCGGGTACGCAGTATTTT. It translates to CASPSAAGTQYF.

This clone was detected a few times. CDR3 in DNA: TGTGCCAGTTCAGGGCGCTCCGACACTGAAGCTTTCTTT. It codes for CASSGRSDTEAFF. The J gene is TRBJ1-1, the V gene TRBV19; D may be TRBD1 (5 bases). Between the trimmed V and J ends, which lost 8 bases and 3 bases, there was a span of 13 bases. In germline, CDR1 is LNHDA, CDR2 SQIVND (reference sequence). This CDR3 is built from 13 residues.

The V and J genes are TRBV14 and TRBJ2-3, with D unclear. The CDR3 length is 16 residues. Trimming shortened V by 1 base and J by 2 bases, and 13 bases separated the two germline ends. The germline V gene has CDR1 SGHDN and CDR2 FVKESK. The CDR3 DNA reads as TGTGCCAGCAGCCAAGTAGGCTGGTCCTCCACAGATACGCAGTATTTT. Translated: CASSQVGWSSTDTQYF.

The J gene is TRBJ1-1, the V gene TRBV10-3; no reliable D call. The CDR3 has 13 amino acids. The germline V gene encodes CDR1 ENHRY and CDR2 SYGVKD. Trimming shortened V by 4 bases and J by 1 base, and 7 bases separated the two germline ends. The CDR3 DNA sequence: TGTGCCATCAGTGGTCAGGCGAACACTGAAGCTTTCTTT. Translating gives CAISGQANTEAFF.

This clone has just a few counts. The V call is TRBV28, the J call TRBJ1-4, with 9 bases lining up with TRBD1. The CDR3 loop spans 14 amino acids. Losses at the gene ends were 6 bases for V and 10 bases for J; bases not matched to a gene: 9. CDR1 MDHEN and CDR2 SYDVKM come from the germline V gene. The CDR3 coding sequence is TGTGCCAGCAGAACAGGGGGCGCGGAACGAAAACTGTTTTTT. This codes for CASRTGGAERKLFF.

This chain uses TRBV5-6 with TRBJ1-2, with a possible D match to TRBD1 (6 bases). Per the germline V gene, CDR1 is SGHDT and CDR2 is YYEEEE. CDR3 size: 14 residues. V lost 1 base, J lost 4 bases, and 11 bases lay in between. CDR3 sequence (DNA): TGTGCCAGCAGCTTGACCAGGGGTGGCTATGGCTACACCTTC. Encoded protein: CASSLTRGGYGYTF.

This CDR3 is CASIPGGTGGSYEQYF. CDR3 nucleotide sequence: TGTGCCAGCATCCCAGGAGGGACAGGGGGCTCCTACGAGCAGTACTTC. The genes are TRBV11-1 and TRBJ2-5; TRBD1 aligns across 11 bases. The J call could be wrong; TRBJ2-7 is a better fit for the DNA end. The CDR3 has 16 residues. Germline-derived CDR1 and CDR2 are SGHAT and FQDESV (reference sequence).

This clone was seen a few times. V usage is TRBV7-9 and J usage is TRBJ1-2; 8 bases are a match to TRBD1. From germline, CDR1 is SEHNR and CDR2 FQNEAQ (reference sequence). J was trimmed by 1 base and V by 2 bases; bases with no gene match: 3. This CDR3 has 15 residues. CDR3 bases: TGTGCCAGCAGCTTAATACAGGGGGATAACTATGGCTACACCTTC. Translation gives CASSLIQGDNYGYTF.

This clone was seen only a few times. The gene calls are TRBV6-1 and TRBJ1-5; D call uncertain. V was shortened by 6 bases and J by 0 bases, with 9 bases between the two germline ends. CDR1 is MNHNS and CDR2 is SASEGT in the germline V gene. The CDR3 contains 14 residues. The CDR3 sequence: CASRYRASNQPQHF. The CDR3 DNA is TGTGCCAGCAGGTATAGGGCTAGCAATCAGCCCCAGCATTTT.

This clone came up a few times. The chain combines TRBV7-9 with TRBJ2-3; D could derive from TRBD1 or TRBD2 (6 bases each). Looked up from germline, CDR1 is SEHNR and CDR2 is FQNEAQ (reference sequence). The ends were cut back, 1 base at V and 2 bases at J, with 10 bases in the middle. The CDR3 is 15 residues long. CDR3 region: CASSLGWGATDTQYF. The CDR3 DNA is TGTGCCAGCAGCTTAGGGTGGGGGGCCACAGATACGCAGTATTTT.